This T cell receptor (beta chain) was obtained from a study of metastatic and nonmetastatic thyroid tumors. Study-level points and caveats: When malignant thyroid tumors were compared with benign nodules, TCR beta diversity was reportedly significantly higher in the malignant tumors. This held in both blood and tumor samples.

The CDR3 length is 15 residues. Trimming removed 1 base at V and 3 bases at J, with 14 bases between. Germline V CDR1 and CDR2: SGHRS, YFSETQ. The authors' processing: Construction of a distant-metastasis classifier for papillary thyroid cancer relied on CDR3 differences across clinicopathological groups. TCRdb reprocessed the PCR reads via MiXCR. The V and J calls here are based on TCRdb, not the publication. Among approximately 38,000 clones, more than 25% were seen once, and the ten largest hold about 11%. Points on this clone: Its antigen is currently unknown.

All patients were treatment-naive before thyroid surgery. The rearrangement uses TRBV5-1 and TRBJ2-7; a possible D gene is TRBD1 (6 bases). The sample was blood. The TCR originated in a male donor with papillary thyroid cancer or a benign thyroid nodule (not recorded which). Some clones in this sample may be carry-over from other donors' samples. The CDR3 sequence is CASSLLDSFNYEQYF. The CDR3 region has the DNA TGCGCCAGCAGCTTGTTGGACAGCTTTAACTACGAGCAGTACTTC.